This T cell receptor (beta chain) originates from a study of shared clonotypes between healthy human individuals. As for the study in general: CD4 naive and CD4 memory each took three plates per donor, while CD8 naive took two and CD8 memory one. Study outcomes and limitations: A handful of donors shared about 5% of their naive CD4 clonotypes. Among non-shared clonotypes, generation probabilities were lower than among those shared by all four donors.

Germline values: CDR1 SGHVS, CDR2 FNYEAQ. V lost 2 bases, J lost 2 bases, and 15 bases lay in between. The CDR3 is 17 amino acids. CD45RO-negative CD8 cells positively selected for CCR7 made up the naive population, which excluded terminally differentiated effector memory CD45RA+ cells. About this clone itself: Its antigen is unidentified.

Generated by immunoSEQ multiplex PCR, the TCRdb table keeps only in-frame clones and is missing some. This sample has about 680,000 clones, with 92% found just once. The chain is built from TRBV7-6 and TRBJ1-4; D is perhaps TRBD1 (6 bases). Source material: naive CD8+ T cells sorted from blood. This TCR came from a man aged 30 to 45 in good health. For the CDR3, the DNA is TGTGCCAGCAGCTTAAATATCTTGGACAGTACTAATGAAAAACTGTTTTTT. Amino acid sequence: CASSLNILDSTNEKLFF.